These 23 T cell receptor beta chains came from one sample sequenced in a study of CD8 T cells in ankylosing spondylitis. TCRdb reprocessed the 5' RACE reads with MiXCR, giving one entry per CDR3 protein. The sample gives around 150,000 distinct CDR3 sequences, roughly 30% of which show up once; 6% is in the top ten. The sample taken for sequencing was synovial fluid, either unsorted or a sorted T cell fraction (not recorded which). The origin of the receptors is a male donor with ankylosing spondylitis.

In this sample, this clonotype turned up a few times. This rearrangement joins TRBV7-2 to TRBJ2-5; 8 bases align to TRBD2. CDR1 SGHTA and CDR2 FQGNSA come from the germline V gene. V gave up 11 bases and J gave up 5 bases; unmatched junction bases: 4. CDR3 length: 11 amino acids. The CDR3 sequence is CAARGGETQYF. The CDR3 coding sequence is TGTGCCGCCCGGGGGGGGGAGACCCAGTACTTC.

This clonotype has only a few counts. The chain is built from TRBV6-2 or TRBV6-3 and TRBJ2-1; 15 bases agree with TRBD2. Trimming removed 7 bases from V and 7 bases from J; junction bases left unmatched: 20. The CDR3 spans 20 residues. Germline values: CDR1 MNHEY, CDR2 SVGEGT. The CDR3 is CASISDGGSGTSGRRNEQFF. DNA of the CDR3: TGTGCCAGCATTTCCGACGGTGGTAGCGGGACTAGCGGGAGGCGGAATGAGCAGTTCTTC.

This chain connects TRBV12-3 or TRBV12-4 to TRBJ1-2; possibly TRBD1 for D (5 bases). This CDR3 spans 13 amino acids. Trimming took 3 bases from V and 8 from J, leaving 13 bases between them. CDR3 in amino acids: CASSFRGAGGYTF. CDR3 DNA: TGTGCCAGCAGTTTTCGAGGGGCCGGCGGCTACACCTTC.

This clonotype appeared many times. CDR3 amino acids: CASRERTGYTGELFF. The CDR3 DNA follows: TGTGCCAGCAGGGAACGGACTGGCTACACCGGGGAGCTGTTTTTT. J is TRBJ2-2 and V is TRBV11-3; TRBD2 might be the D (5 bases). Germline loops: CDR1 SGHNT, CDR2 YENEEA. The V end lost 6 bases, the J end lost 3 bases, and 14 bases lay between the germline ends. This CDR3 comprises 15 residues.

The rearrangement joins TRBV3-1 to TRBJ1-2; TRBD1 aligns across 7 bases. The CDR3 loop spans 15 amino acids. The ends lost 4 bases at V and 4 bases at J; junction bases unmatched: 9. Per the germline V gene, CDR1 is LGHDT and CDR2 is YNNKEL (reference sequence). CDR3 DNA: TGTGCCAGCAGCCCCGGAGGGGGCAAGGGCTATGGCTACACCTTC. Its translation: CASSPGGGKGYGYTF.

This clonotype was counted a single time. The chain employs TRBV12-3 or TRBV12-4 and TRBJ2-3, with D unresolved. V lost 2 bases and J 6 bases, leaving 12 bases between the germline ends. The CDR3 sequence is 14 residues long. The CDR3 region is CASSLQDQIDTQYF. CDR3 DNA sequence: TGTGCCAGCAGTTTACAGGACCAAATTGATACGCAGTATTTT.

The chain has TRBV28 and TRBJ2-3, with TRBD1 matching over 7 bases. The CDR3 contains 16 residues. Germline V gene sequence: CDR1 MDHEN, CDR2 SYDVKM. V shed 7 bases, J shed 0 bases, and the junction held 10 bases outside the gene matches. The CDR3 here is CASIAALGGSTDTQYF. The CDR3 nucleotides are TGTGCCAGCATCGCAGCACTAGGGGGCAGCACAGATACGCAGTATTTT.

This clonotype was detected only a few times. The chain's CDR3 is CASSYSRTTDTQYF. The CDR3 DNA is TGTGCCAGCAGTTACTCGCGGACCACAGATACGCAGTATTTT. This chain uses TRBV6-2 or TRBV6-3 with TRBJ2-3; D is ambiguous. CDR1 MNHEY and CDR2 SVGEGT come from the germline V gene. Trimming shortened V by 0 bases and J by 2 bases, and 6 bases separated the two germline ends. This CDR3 has 14 residues.

The chain couples TRBV30 to TRBJ1-2; D is unclear. Trimming removed 1 base at V and 2 bases at J, with 8 bases between. Germline loops: CDR1 GTSNPN, CDR2 SVGIG (reference sequence). The CDR3 contains 13 residues. Here the CDR3 reads CAWSGGGNYGYTF. CDR3 coding DNA: TGTGCCTGGAGTGGAGGAGGCAACTATGGCTACACCTTC.

This clonotype turned up a few times. DNA for the CDR3: TGTGCCAGCAGCGACCGAGGGACAGGGTACACCGGGGAGCTGTTTTTT. Translated, it gives CASSDRGTGYTGELFF. This sequence joins TRBV11-3 and TRBJ2-2, with 9 bases aligning to TRBD1. This CDR3 is 16 amino acids long. V lost 5 bases, J lost 3 bases, and 7 bases stayed unmatched. Germline V gives CDR1 SGHNT, CDR2 YENEEA.

In this sample, this clonotype turned up many times. This chain joins TRBV5-6 and TRBJ2-2; D perhaps matches TRBD1 (6 bases). Germline V CDR1 and CDR2: SGHDT, YYEEEE. The CDR3 runs 12 residues. V was pared by 3 bases and J by 7 bases, with 7 bases between. The CDR3 region is CASSWGHGELFF. The CDR3 DNA reads TGTGCCAGCAGCTGGGGGCACGGGGAGCTGTTTTTT.

The chain links TRBV28 to TRBJ1-6; TRBD1 is a possible D gene (5 bases). V shed 7 bases and J shed 10 bases, with 17 bases lying between them. Germline values: CDR1 MDHEN, CDR2 SYDVKM. The CDR3 length is 14 residues. The CDR3, as DNA: TGTGCCAGCACCCCCGGGACTGGAAGATCACCCCTCCACTTT. It codes for CASTPGTGRSPLHF.

This clonotype was seen ten or more times. The chain uses TRBV29-1 and TRBJ2-3, with a weak D call TRBD2 (6 bases). The CDR3 sequence is 14 residues long. V gave up 3 bases and J gave up 4 bases, with 14 bases separating them. Germline V lookup: CDR1 SQVTM, CDR2 ANQGSEA. CDR3 nucleotides: TGCAGCGTTGATGCTAGCGCGGGATCAGATACGCAGTATTTT. This sequence encodes CSVDASAGSDTQYF.

The V and J genes are TRBV21-1 and TRBJ2-1; TRBD1, as called in the table, went unchecked against the DNA. TRBV21-1 corresponds to a pseudogene. This CDR3 contains 15 residues. The CDR3 coding sequence is TGTGCCAGCAGGGACTGGGCTGCGGAGAACAATGAGCAGTTCTTC. Residues: CASRDWAAENNEQFF.

This clonotype was counted only a few times. This chain connects TRBV12-3 or TRBV12-4 to TRBJ1-1, with D unclear. The length of the CDR3 is 12 residues. Deletions cut 2 bases from V and 7 bases from J, with 8 bases between. CDR3 sequence: CASSLKGGEAFF. The CDR3 DNA reads TGTGCCAGCAGTTTAAAGGGTGGTGAAGCTTTCTTT.

This clonotype was recorded at least ten times. V and J are TRBV5-1 and TRBJ2-6, with D possibly being TRBD1 or TRBD2 (5 bases each). The CDR3 has 19 residues. Trimming took off 2 bases at V and 0 bases at J, with 18 bases between the two ends. CDR1 is SGHRS and CDR2 is YFSETQ in the germline V gene. The CDR3 DNA reads as TGCGCCAGCAGCTTTCCCCTGGGGGTCCCAAACTCTGGGGCCAACGTCCTGACTTTC. Amino acid sequence: CASSFPLGVPNSGANVLTF. Filled out from reference TRBV5-1 and TRBJ2-6, the complete variable domain reads KAGVTQTPRYLIKTRGQQVTLSCSPISGHRSVSWYQQTPGQGLQFLFEYFSETQRNKGNFPGRFSGRQFSNSRSEMNVSTLELGDSALYLCASSFPLGVPNSGANVLTFGAGSRLTVL.

V is TRBV6-1 and J is TRBJ1-1, with a tentative D call TRBD1 (5 bases). V dropped 2 bases and J dropped 3 bases, with 10 bases sitting between them. Germline V gives CDR1 MNHNS, CDR2 SASEGT. The CDR3 length is 14 residues. The CDR3 coding sequence is TGTGCCAGCAGTGAACTGGGAGGGGACACTGAAGCTTTCTTT. It yields the protein CASSELGGDTEAFF.

This clonotype came up a few times. The rearrangement links TRBV28 to TRBJ2-1, with 7 bases fitting TRBD2. V was pared by 9 bases and J by 5 bases, with 10 bases of the junction left unmatched. Germline values: CDR1 MDHEN, CDR2 SYDVKM. The CDR3 contains 14 residues. CDR3 nucleotide sequence: TGTGCCAGTCAGCCTAGCGGAGCCGACAATGAGCAGTTCTTC. Translated, it gives CASQPSGADNEQFF.

This sequence joins TRBV5-1 and TRBJ1-4, with D possibly matching TRBD1 (5 bases). V gave up 4 bases and J gave up 6 bases, with 10 bases separating them. The germline V gene has CDR1 SGHRS and CDR2 YFSETQ. This CDR3 is 13 amino acids long. CDR3 DNA: TGCGCCAGCAGCGGCGGGGGGGATGAAAAACTGTTTTTT. Amino acids: CASSGGGDEKLFF.

The chain recombines TRBV18 with TRBJ2-7; 9 nucleotides match TRBD1. This CDR3 comprises 20 residues. The germline V gene encodes CDR1 KGHSH and CDR2 LQKENI. Germline trimming cut 1 base from V and 5 bases from J; bases unmatched to any gene: 21. This chain's CDR3 is CASSPLTGGSNRGRFNEQYF. The CDR3 coding sequence is TGTGCCAGCTCACCACTGACTGGGGGGAGCAACAGGGGGCGCTTCAACGAGCAGTACTTC. The entire variable domain, with the rest obtained from reference TRBV18 and TRBJ2-7, is as follows: NAGVMQNPRHLVRRRGQEARLRCSPMKGHSHVYWYRQLPEEGLKFMVYLQKENIIDESGMPKERFSAEFPKEGPSILRIQQVVRGDSAAYFCASSPLTGGSNRGRFNEQYFGPGTRLTVT.

This clonotype has just a few counts. This chain joins TRBV3-1 and TRBJ1-3; no clear D. V lost 2 bases and J 4 bases, leaving 3 bases between the germline ends. Germline CDR1 reads LGHDT; CDR2 reads YNNKEL (reference sequence). The CDR3 runs to 12 residues. The chain's CDR3 is CASSQQGNTIYF. The CDR3 DNA is TGTGCCAGCAGCCAACAAGGAAACACCATATATTTT.

V is TRBV20-1 and J is TRBJ1-5; D unresolved. The CDR3 loop spans 13 amino acids. Trimming shortened V by 1 base and J by 1 base, and 5 bases separated the two germline ends. Per the germline V gene, CDR1 is DFQATT and CDR2 is SNEGSKA (reference sequence). CDR3 amino acids: CSARATSNQPQHF. CDR3 in DNA: TGCAGTGCTAGAGCAACAAGCAATCAGCCCCAGCATTTT.

This clonotype has just a few counts. The chain uses TRBV2 and TRBJ2-7; tentatively, D is TRBD1 or TRBD2 (5 bases each). Germline V lookup: CDR1 SNHLY, CDR2 FYNNEI. V was pared by 7 bases and J by 9 bases, with 19 bases between. The length of the CDR3 is 13 residues. The CDR3 region has the DNA TGTGCCAGCACCCTGAAAGGGACCACAACGCAGTACTTC. This codes for CASTLKGTTTQYF. The full variable domain, in which reference TRBV2 and TRBJ2-7 provide the parts outside the CDR3, is EPEVTQTPSHQVTQMGQEVILRCVPISNHLYFYWYRQILGQKVEFLVSFYNNEISEKSEIFDDQFSVERPDGSNFTLKIRSTKLEDSAMYFCASTLKGTTTQYFGPGTRLTVT.